This passage covers 9 T cell receptor beta chains from one sample sequenced in a study of T cell responses to AZD1222 COVID-19 vaccine. The assay was immunoSEQ multiplex PCR, and TCRdb's table has in-frame clones only and misses some. The sample consists of fewer than 200,000 clones, around 90% of them appearing once. This specimen was peripheral blood, taken on day 0 of AZD1222 vaccination. All receptors come from an adult in good health.

This clone showed up just once. The chain uses TRBV7-2 and TRBJ1-2, with 8 bases matching TRBD1. The V gene end was trimmed by 5 bases and the J gene end by 9 bases; junction bases not matched to a gene: 2. The CDR3 consists of 11 residues. Germline V CDR1 and CDR2: SGHTA, FQGNSA. The CDR3 region has the DNA TGTGCCAGCAGCCAGGGGGCAAGCTACACCTTC. It is translated as CASSQGASYTF.

This clone has a single count. J is TRBJ1-3 and V is TRBV19, with D possibly being TRBD1 (6 bases). V was cut by 3 bases and J by 8 bases, with 11 bases left in between. Germline assignment: CDR1 LNHDA and CDR2 SQIVND (reference sequence). The CDR3 contains 13 residues. CDR3 nucleotide sequence: TGTGCCAGTAGTATGGCAGGGGTGGACACCATATATTTT. The encoded protein is CASSMAGVDTIYF.

The chain employs TRBV29-1 and TRBJ1-2; 10 nucleotides agree with TRBD1. The J segment lost 3 bases and the V segment lost 6 bases, leaving 4 bases of the junction unmatched. Looked up from germline, CDR1 is SQVTM and CDR2 is ANQGSEA. The CDR3 extends over 13 amino acids. CDR3 sequence reads: CSVGTGADYGYTF. As DNA, the CDR3 is TGCAGCGTCGGGACAGGGGCCGACTATGGCTACACCTTC.

The rearrangement uses TRBV12-5 and TRBJ2-2; no clear D. The CDR3 runs to 14 residues. The V gene lost 1 base and the J gene lost 3 bases, with 6 bases spanning the gap. Germline values: CDR1 LGHNT, CDR2 FRNRAP. The CDR3 loop reads CASGLGTDTGELFF. Written as DNA, the CDR3 is TGTGCTAGTGGTTTGGGCACGGACACCGGGGAGCTGTTTTTT.

The J gene is TRBJ1-2, the V gene TRBV10-3; 7 bases map to TRBD1. The germline CDR1 and CDR2 sequences are ENHRY and SYGVKD. This CDR3 has 16 amino acids. Trimming cost V 4 bases and J 7 bases; bases outside gene matches: 15. CDR3 region: CAISVRGRDSVGGYTF. CDR3 DNA sequence: TGTGCCATCAGTGTTCGCGGGAGGGACAGCGTAGGTGGCTACACCTTC.

J is TRBJ1-2 and V is TRBV28; 9 positions match TRBD1. CDR1 and CDR2 (germline): MDHEN, SYDVKM. The CDR3 sequence is 16 residues long. V lost 4 bases and J lost 2; bases outside the gene matches: 8. As DNA, the CDR3 is TGTGCCAGCAGTTCTTTCGGACAGGGGCCCAACTATGGCTACACCTTC. Translating it yields CASSSFGQGPNYGYTF.

A remark on this clone: Other DNA sequences from this sample encode an identical CDR3 as well. The rearrangement uses TRBV6-5 and TRBJ1-5, with D maybe TRBD1 (5 bases). The CDR3 sequence is 14 residues long. Trimming took 5 bases from V and 2 from J, leaving 10 bases between them. In germline, CDR1 is MNHEY, CDR2 SVGAGI. CDR3 in DNA: TGTGCCAGCAGTACTAGGGGCGGCAATCAGCCCCAGCATTTT. Residues: CASSTRGGNQPQHF.

V is TRBV19 and J is TRBJ2-3; D unresolved. The CDR3 has 15 amino acids. Germline lookup yields CDR1 LNHDA and CDR2 SQIVND (reference sequence). Trimming stripped 7 bases from V and 4 bases from J, with 18 bases between. The CDR3 bases are TGTGCCAGTACCCCATCCAGCGAATCGTCAGATACGCAGTATTTT. This encodes CASTPSSESSDTQYF.

The chain is built from TRBV6-5 and TRBJ1-2; TRBD1 might be the D (6 bases). The CDR3 is made up of 15 amino acids. V lost 6 bases and J lost 9, with 23 bases in between. Germline V gene lookup returns CDR1 MNHEY and CDR2 SVGAGI. The DNA of the CDR3 is TGTGCCAGCAGCCCGTCGGTATTGGGGGGCGCGAGCTACACCTTC. Amino acids: CASSPSVLGGASYTF.